This T cell receptor beta chain was sequenced during a study of cytomegalovirus exposure and HLA in healthy donors. The CDR3 sequence is 12 residues long. The germline V gene has CDR1 MNHNS and CDR2 SASEGT. Deletions cut 11 bases from V and 5 bases from J, with 15 bases between. The study ran its PCR with 60 Vbeta and 13 Jbeta primers. The assay was immunoSEQ multiplex PCR, and TCRdb's table has in-frame clones only and misses some. The table records 100,000 to 150,000 clones, 60% to 80% of them present only once. The source of this sequence is a man aged 50 or older in good health and CMV-seropositive. The material sequenced was PBMCs. The chain is built from TRBV6-1 and TRBJ2-5; D is possibly TRBD1 (6 bases). The DNA for the CDR3 is TGTGCCGGGGGCCGACTGGGTGAGACCCAGTACTTC. Protein: CAGGRLGETQYF.